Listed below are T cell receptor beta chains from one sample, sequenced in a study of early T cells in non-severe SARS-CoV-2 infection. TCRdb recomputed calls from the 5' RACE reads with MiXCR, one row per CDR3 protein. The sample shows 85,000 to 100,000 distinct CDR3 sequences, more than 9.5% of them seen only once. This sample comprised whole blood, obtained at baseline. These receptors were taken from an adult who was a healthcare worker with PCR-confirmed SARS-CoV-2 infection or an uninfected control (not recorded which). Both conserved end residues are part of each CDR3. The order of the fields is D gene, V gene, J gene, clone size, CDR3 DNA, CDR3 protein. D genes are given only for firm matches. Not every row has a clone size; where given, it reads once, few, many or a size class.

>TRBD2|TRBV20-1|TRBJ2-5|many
TGCAGTTCCGTATCGGGAGGAGAGGAGACCCAGTACTTC
CSSVSGGEETQYF
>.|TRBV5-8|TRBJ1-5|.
TGTGCCACCTCTGAGTGGGGAAATCAGCCCCAGCATTTT
CATSEWGNQPQHF
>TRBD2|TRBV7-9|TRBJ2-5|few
TGTGCCAGCAGCTCTAGCGGGACTCAAGAGACCCAGTACTTC
CASSSSGTQETQYF
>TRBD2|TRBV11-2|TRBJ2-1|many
TGTGCCAGCAGCTACCTGACGCCAACCACCCTAGCGGGTGGGAATGAGCAGTTCTTC
CASSYLTPTTLAGGNEQFF
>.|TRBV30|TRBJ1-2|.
TGTGCCTGGAGTGGCGACGGATATGGCTACACCTTC
CAWSGDGYGYTF
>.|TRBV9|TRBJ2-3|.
TGTGCCAGCAGCGTAGGTACGGGGGGCCCCACAGATACGCAGTATTTT
CASSVGTGGPTDTQYF
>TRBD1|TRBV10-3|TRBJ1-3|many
TGTGCCATCAGTGAGCGGGATGGACAGGGTAGTTCTGGAAACACCATATATTTT
CAISERDGQGSSGNTIYF
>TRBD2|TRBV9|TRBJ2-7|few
TGTGCCAGCAGCGTAGGTCGCGGGGGAGCCTACGAGCAGTACTTC
CASSVGRGGAYEQYF
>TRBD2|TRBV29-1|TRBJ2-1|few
TGCAGCGTGCGGACTAGCGAGTACAATGAGCAGTTCTTC
CSVRTSEYNEQFF
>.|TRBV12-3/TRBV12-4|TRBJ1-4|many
TGTGCCAGCAGCCCCGGCGGGCGAACTAATGAAAAACTGTTTTTT
CASSPGGRTNEKLFF
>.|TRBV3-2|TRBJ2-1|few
TGTGCCAGCAAGGCAGCGGGGCTAGCGGGAGAATACAATGAGCAGTTCTTC
CASKAAGLAGEYNEQFF
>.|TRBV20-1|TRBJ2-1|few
TGCAGTGCTCCTAGGTCGCGGGCCTCCTACAATGAGCAGTTCTTC
CSAPRSRASYNEQFF
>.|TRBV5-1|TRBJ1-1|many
TGCGCCAGCAGCCCAAGAGGGGACACTGAAGCTTTCTTT
CASSPRGDTEAFF
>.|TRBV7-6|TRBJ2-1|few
TGTGCCAGCAGCTTAGCGCCAGCGGGCGGGGCCAATGAGCAGTTCTTC
CASSLAPAGGANEQFF
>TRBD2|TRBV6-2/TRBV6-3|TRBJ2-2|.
TGTGCCAGCAGGCCGACTCCGGGAGGGGGTCTTCTCGGGGAGCTGTTTTTT
CASRPTPGGGLLGELFF
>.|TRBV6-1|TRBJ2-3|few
TGTGCCAGCAGTGAGTGGACCCGAGGGACAGATACGCAGTATTTT
CASSEWTRGTDTQYF
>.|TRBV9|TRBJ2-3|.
TGTGCCAGCAGCGTAGCGGAGGGGCTCGCCGCGGCAGATACGCAGTATTTT
CASSVAEGLAAADTQYF
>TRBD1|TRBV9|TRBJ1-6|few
TGTGCCAGCAGCGTAGATGGGACAGGGAATTCACCCCTCCACTTT
CASSVDGTGNSPLHF
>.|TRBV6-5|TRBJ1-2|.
TGTGCCAGCCGGACGGGGGGAGATGGGAGCTATGGCTACACCTTC
CASRTGGDGSYGYTF
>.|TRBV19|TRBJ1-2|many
TGTGCCAGTAGTATAGCTACACCTCGAGGGCACTATGGCTACACCTTC
CASSIATPRGHYGYTF
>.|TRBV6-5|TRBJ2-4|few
TGTGCCAGCAGTCGCTTCGTGGGGGCGGAAAACATTCAGTACTTC
CASSRFVGAENIQYF
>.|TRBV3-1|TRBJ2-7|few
TGTGCCAGCAGCCAAGCCCCTTCGGGGTACGAGCAGTACTTC
CASSQAPSGYEQYF
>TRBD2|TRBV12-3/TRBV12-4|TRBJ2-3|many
TGTGCCAGCAGTTTGGGAGGGCTCGGCACAGATACGCAGTATTTT
CASSLGGLGTDTQYF
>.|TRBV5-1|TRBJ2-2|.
TGCGCCAGCAGCTTGGACGGGGCCGGCGGGGAGCTGTTTTTT
CASSLDGAGGELFF
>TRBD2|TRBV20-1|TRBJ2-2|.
TGCAGTGCACCGGGACTAGCGGGAACCTTCACCGGGGAGCTGTTTTTT
CSAPGLAGTFTGELFF
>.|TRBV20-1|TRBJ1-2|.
TGCAGTGCTAGAGATGAAAATCGGGGCTTCTATGGCTACACCTTC
CSARDENRGFYGYTF
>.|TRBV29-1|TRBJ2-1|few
TGCAGCGGAGGGGTGATAGACAATGAGCAGTTCTTC
CSGGVIDNEQFF
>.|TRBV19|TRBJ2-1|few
TGTGCCGCCTCTGGAGCGGGCAATGAGCAGTTCTTC
CAASGAGNEQFF
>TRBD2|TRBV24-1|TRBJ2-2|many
TGTGCCACCAGTGATTCACGACTAGCTGGGGCCGGGGAGCTGTTTTTT
CATSDSRLAGAGELFF
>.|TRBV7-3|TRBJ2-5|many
TGTGCCAGCAGCTTTGATGGACTCGGGACCCAGTACTTC
CASSFDGLGTQYF
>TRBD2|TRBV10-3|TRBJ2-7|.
TGTGCCACGAGCGACAGAAGCGGGGACTACGAGCAGTACTTC
CATSDRSGDYEQYF
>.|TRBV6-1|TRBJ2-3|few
TGTGCCAGCAGTGAAGCGGCGTGGGCCCGCACAGATACGCAGTATTTT
CASSEAAWARTDTQYF
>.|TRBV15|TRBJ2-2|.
TGTGCCACCAGCAGAGATCGCCTGGAGGCCGGGGAGCTGTTTTTT
CATSRDRLEAGELFF
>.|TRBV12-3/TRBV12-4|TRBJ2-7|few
TGTGCCAGCAGTTTAGTACGGGTGCAGCAGTACTTC
CASSLVRVQQYF
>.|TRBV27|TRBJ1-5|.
TGTGCCAGCAGTTTATCGTCTGACGGCCACAATCAGCCCCAGCATTTT
CASSLSSDGHNQPQHF
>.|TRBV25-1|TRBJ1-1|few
TGTGCCAGCAGTGGAACCGGGACTTTCTGGGAGACTGAAGCTTTCTTT
CASSGTGTFWETEAFF
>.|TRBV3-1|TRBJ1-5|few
TGTGCCAGCAGCCAAGCCTATAGCAATCAGCCCCAGCATTTT
CASSQAYSNQPQHF
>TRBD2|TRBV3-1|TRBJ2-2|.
TGTGCCAGCAGCCCCGGACTAGCAGTGAACACCGGGGAGCTGTTTTTT
CASSPGLAVNTGELFF
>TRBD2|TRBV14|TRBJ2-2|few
TGTGCCAGCAGCCAAGATCCTAATGCGGGGGCCGGGGAGCTGTTTTTT
CASSQDPNAGAGELFF
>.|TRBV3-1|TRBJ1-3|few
TGTGCCAGCAGCCAAGTCCAGCTTAGACTGGAAAACACCATATATTTT
CASSQVQLRLENTIYF
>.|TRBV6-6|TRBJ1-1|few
TGTGCCAGCAGTTCCTCAATACAAATGGCTAACACTGAAGCTTTCTTT
CASSSSIQMANTEAFF
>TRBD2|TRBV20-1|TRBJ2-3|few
TGCAGTGCTAGAGTAGCGGGGGGTACCCGCCATACGCAGTATTTT
CSARVAGGTRHTQYF
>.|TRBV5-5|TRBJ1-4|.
TGTGCCAGCAGCCTTACAGGGAGGGGTGATGAAAAACTGTTTTTT
CASSLTGRGDEKLFF
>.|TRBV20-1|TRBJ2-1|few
TGCAGTGCTAGGAGGGTCGGGTACTCCTACAATGAGCAGTTCTTC
CSARRVGYSYNEQFF